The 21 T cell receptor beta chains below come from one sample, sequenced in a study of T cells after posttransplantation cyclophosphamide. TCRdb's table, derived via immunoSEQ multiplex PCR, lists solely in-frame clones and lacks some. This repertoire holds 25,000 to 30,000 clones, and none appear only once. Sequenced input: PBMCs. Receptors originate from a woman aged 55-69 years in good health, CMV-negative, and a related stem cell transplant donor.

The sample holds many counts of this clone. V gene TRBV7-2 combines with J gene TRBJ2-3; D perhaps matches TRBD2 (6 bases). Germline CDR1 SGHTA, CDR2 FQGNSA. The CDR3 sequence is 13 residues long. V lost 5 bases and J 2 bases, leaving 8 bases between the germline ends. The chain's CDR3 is CASSRDFTDTQYF. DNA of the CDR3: TGTGCCAGCAGCCGGGACTTCACAGATACGCAGTATTTT. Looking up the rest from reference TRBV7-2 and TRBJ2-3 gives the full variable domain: GAGVSQSPSNKVTEKGKDVELRCDPISGHTALYWYRQSLGQGLEFLIYFQGNSAPDKSGLPSDRFSAERTGGSVSTLTIQRTQQEDSAVYLCASSRDFTDTQYFGPGTRLTVL.

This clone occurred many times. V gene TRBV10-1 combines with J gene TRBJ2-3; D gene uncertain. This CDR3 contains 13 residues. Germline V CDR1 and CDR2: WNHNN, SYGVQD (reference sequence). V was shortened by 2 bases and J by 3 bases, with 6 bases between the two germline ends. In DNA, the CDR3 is TGCGCCAGCAGTGAGGCGTCGACAGATACGCAGTATTTT. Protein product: CASSEASTDTQYF.

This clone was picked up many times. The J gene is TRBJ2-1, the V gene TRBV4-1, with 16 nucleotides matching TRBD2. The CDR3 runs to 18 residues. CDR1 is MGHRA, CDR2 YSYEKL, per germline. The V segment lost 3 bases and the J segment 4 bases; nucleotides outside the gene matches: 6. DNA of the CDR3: TGCGCCAGCAGCCAGGGGACTAGCGGGGGGGTGGGTTACAATGAGCAGTTCTTC. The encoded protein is CASSQGTSGGVGYNEQFF.

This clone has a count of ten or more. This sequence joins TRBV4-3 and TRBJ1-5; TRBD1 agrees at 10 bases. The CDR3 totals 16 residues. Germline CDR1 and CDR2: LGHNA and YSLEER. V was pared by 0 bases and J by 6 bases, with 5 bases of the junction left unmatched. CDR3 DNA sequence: TGCGCCAGCAGCCAAGATTGGGACAGGGGAGTTCAGCCCCAGCATTTT. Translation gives CASSQDWDRGVQPQHF.

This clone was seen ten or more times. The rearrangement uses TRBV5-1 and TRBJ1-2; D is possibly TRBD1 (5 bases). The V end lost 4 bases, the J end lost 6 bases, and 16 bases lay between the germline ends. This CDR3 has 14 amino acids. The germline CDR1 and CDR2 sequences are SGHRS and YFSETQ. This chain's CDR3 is CASSPQGRTDGYTF. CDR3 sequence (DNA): TGCGCCAGCAGCCCCCAGGGCCGGACCGATGGCTACACCTTC.

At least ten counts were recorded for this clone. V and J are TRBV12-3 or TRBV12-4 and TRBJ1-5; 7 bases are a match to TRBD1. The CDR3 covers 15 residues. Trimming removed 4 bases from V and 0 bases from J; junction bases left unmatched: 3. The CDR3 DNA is TGTGCCAGCAGTTCGGGACAGATTAGCAATCAGCCCCAGCATTTT. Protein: CASSSGQISNQPQHF.

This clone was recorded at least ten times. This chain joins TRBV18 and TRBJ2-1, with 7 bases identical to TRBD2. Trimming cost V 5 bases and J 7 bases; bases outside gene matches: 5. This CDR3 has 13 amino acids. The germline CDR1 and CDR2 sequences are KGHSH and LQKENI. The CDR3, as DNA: TGTGCCAGCTCATGGACTAGTGCGAATGAGCAGTTCTTC. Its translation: CASSWTSANEQFF.

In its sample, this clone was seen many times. The chain's CDR3 is CASSLGVSGTGVGDTQYF. The DNA of the CDR3 is TGCGCCAGCAGCTTGGGAGTTTCCGGGACAGGGGTCGGAGATACGCAGTATTTT. This chain uses TRBV5-1 with TRBJ2-3; the match to TRBD1 covers 10 bases. The CDR3 length is 18 residues. V lost 0 bases and J lost 5; bases outside the gene matches: 12. Germline loops: CDR1 SGHRS, CDR2 YFSETQ.

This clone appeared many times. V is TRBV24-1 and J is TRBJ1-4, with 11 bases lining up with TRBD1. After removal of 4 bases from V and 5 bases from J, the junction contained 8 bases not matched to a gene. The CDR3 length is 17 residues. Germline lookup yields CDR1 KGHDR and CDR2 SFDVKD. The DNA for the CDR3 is TGTGCCACCAGTGAGGCGGGACAGGGGGGACCGAATGAAAAACTGTTTTTT. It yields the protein CATSEAGQGGPNEKLFF.

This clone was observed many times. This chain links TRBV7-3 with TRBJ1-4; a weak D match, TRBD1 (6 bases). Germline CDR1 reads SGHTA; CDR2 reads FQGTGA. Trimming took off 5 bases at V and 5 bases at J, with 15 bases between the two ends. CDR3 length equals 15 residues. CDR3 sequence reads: CASSKQGRGNEKLFF. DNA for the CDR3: TGTGCCAGCAGCAAACAGGGACGAGGGAATGAAAAACTGTTTTTT.

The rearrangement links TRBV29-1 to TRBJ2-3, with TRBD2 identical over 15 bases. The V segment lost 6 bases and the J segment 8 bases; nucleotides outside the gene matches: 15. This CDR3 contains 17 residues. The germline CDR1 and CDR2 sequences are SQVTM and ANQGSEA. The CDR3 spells CSVQKGLAGGWEGTQYF. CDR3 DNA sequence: TGCAGCGTCCAGAAAGGACTAGCGGGGGGGTGGGAAGGTACGCAGTATTTT.

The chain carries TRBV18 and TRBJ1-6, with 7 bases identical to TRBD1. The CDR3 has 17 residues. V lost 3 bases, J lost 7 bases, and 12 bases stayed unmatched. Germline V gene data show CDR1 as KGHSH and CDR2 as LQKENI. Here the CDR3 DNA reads TGTGCCAGCTCACCCTCGACAGGGTCCGTGGGGAATTCACCCCTCCACTTT. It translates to CASSPSTGSVGNSPLHF.

CDR3 in amino acids: CAWSGTSGGIEQFF. Written as DNA, the CDR3 is TGTGCCTGGAGCGGGACTAGCGGGGGTATTGAGCAGTTCTTC. The chain carries TRBV30 and TRBJ2-1; 14 nucleotides match TRBD2. Germline CDR1 GTSNPN, CDR2 SVGIG (reference sequence). This CDR3 contains 14 residues. J lost 9 bases, V lost 3 bases, and 4 bases had no gene match.

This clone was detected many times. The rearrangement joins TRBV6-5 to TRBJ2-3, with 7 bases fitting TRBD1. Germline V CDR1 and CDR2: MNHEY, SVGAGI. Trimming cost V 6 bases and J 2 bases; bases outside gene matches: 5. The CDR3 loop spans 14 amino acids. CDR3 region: CASRRTGTTDTQYF. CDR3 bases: TGTGCCAGCAGACGGACAGGAACCACAGATACGCAGTATTTT.

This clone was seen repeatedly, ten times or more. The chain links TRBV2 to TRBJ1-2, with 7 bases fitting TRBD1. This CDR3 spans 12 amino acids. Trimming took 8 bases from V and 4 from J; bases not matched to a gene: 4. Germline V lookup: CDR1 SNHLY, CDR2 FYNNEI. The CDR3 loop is CASGRDSYGYTF. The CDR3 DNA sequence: TGTGCCAGCGGGAGGGACAGCTATGGCTACACCTTC. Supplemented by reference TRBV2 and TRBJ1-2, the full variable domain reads EPEVTQTPSHQVTQMGQEVILRCVPISNHLYFYWYRQILGQKVEFLVSFYNNEISEKSEIFDDQFSVERPDGSNFTLKIRSTKLEDSAMYFCASGRDSYGYTFGSGTRLTVV.

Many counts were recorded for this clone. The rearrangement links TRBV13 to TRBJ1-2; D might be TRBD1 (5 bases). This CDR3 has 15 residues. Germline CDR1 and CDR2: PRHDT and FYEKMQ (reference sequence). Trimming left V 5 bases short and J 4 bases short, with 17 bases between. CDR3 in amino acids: CASSAPAGLGYGYTF. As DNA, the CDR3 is TGTGCCAGCAGCGCCCCCGCGGGGCTCGGCTATGGCTACACCTTC. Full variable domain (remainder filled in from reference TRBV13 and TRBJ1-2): AAGVIQSPRHLIKEKRETATLKCYPIPRHDTVYWYQQGPGQDPQFLISFYEKMQSDKGSIPDRFSAQQFSDYHSELNMSSLELGDSALYFCASSAPAGLGYGYTFGSGTRLTVV.

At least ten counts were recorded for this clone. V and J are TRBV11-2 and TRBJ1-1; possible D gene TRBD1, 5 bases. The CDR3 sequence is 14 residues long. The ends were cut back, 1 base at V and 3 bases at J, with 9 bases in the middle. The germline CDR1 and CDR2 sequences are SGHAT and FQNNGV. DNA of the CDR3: TGTGCCAGCAGCTTAGGTTGGGGGGACACTGAAGCTTTCTTT. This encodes CASSLGWGDTEAFF.

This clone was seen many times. This CDR3 is CASSSSGTNTEAFF. The CDR3 nucleotides read TGTGCCAGCAGCTCATCGGGGACTAACACTGAAGCTTTCTTT. J is TRBJ1-1 and V is TRBV7-9; D may be TRBD1 (5 bases). Germline lookup yields CDR1 SEHNR and CDR2 FQNEAQ (reference sequence). The CDR3 contains 14 residues. V was shortened by 4 bases and J by 2 bases, with 11 bases between the two germline ends.

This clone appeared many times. The CDR3 region has the DNA TGTGCCAGCAGCCTAGGGGGGCAGATTTATGGCTACACCTTC. Encoded protein: CASSLGGQIYGYTF. The V gene is TRBV7-2, the J gene TRBJ1-2; perhaps TRBD1 as D (6 bases). The CDR3 spans 14 residues. Looked up from germline, CDR1 is SGHTA and CDR2 is FQGNSA. Between the trimmed V and J ends, which lost 5 bases and 5 bases, there was a span of 15 bases.

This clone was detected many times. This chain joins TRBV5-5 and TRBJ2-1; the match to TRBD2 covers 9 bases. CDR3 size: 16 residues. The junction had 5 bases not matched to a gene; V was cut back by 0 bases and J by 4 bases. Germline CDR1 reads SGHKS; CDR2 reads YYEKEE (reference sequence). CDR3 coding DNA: TGTGCCAGCAGCTTGGGGACTAGCGCGCAGTACAATGAGCAGTTCTTC. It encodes CASSLGTSAQYNEQFF.

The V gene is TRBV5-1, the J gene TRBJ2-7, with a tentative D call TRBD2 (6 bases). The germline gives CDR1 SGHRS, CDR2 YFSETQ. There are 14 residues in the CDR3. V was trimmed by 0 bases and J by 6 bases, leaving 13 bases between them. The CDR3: CASSLAARESEQYF. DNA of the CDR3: TGCGCCAGCAGCTTGGCCGCGCGGGAAAGCGAGCAGTACTTC.